This entry is about one T cell receptor (beta chain). The antigen is undetermined. This record comes from a study of T cell responses to AZD1222 COVID-19 vaccine. Libraries were prepared by immunoSEQ multiplex PCR; TCRdb keeps only in-frame clonotypes and omits some of them. The sample includes 70,000 or so clones, roughly 80% of them seen just once. Study results and caveats: Clonal diversity was possibly underestimated, and white British individuals and females predominated among donors.

Germline CDR1 SNHLY, CDR2 FYNNEI. The length of the CDR3 is 14 residues. The V end lost 5 bases, the J end lost 2 bases, and 13 bases lay between the germline ends. This receptor was obtained from an adult who received the AZD1222 COVID-19 vaccine. This specimen was peripheral blood, taken 28 days after the second AZD1222 dose. The chain recombines TRBV2 with TRBJ2-7, with D maybe TRBD1 (6 bases). CDR3 DNA sequence: TGTGCCAGCAGTCGCCAGCAGGGGCCCTACGAGCAGTACTTC. Its translation: CASSRQQGPYEQYF. The full variable domain, its missing parts supplied by reference TRBV2 and TRBJ2-7, is EPEVTQTPSHQVTQMGQEVILRCVPISNHLYFYWYRQILGQKVEFLVSFYNNEISEKSEIFDDQFSVERPDGSNFTLKIRSTKLEDSAMYFCASSRQQGPYEQYFGPGTRLTVT.